The T cell receptor beta chain described here comes from a study of memory CD4+ T cells and cytomegalovirus serostatus. This table comes from immunoSEQ multiplex PCR, and its TCRdb copy is limited to in-frame clones, with some not included. The data show 85,000 to 100,000 clones, with approximately 80% seen just once and approximately 4% held by the top ten. The sort gate was single viable CD3+CD4+CD8-CD45RO+ cells for memory CD4+ T cells. Germline lookup yields CDR1 GTSNPN and CDR2 SVGIG (reference sequence). The CDR3 is made up of 13 amino acids. V shed 2 bases and J shed 2 bases, with 10 bases lying between them.

Source material: memory CD4+ T cells from blood. The chain is built from TRBV30 and TRBJ2-7; no clear D. The receptor was derived from an adult in good health and CMV-seropositive. CDR3: CAWSPPATYEQYF. The CDR3 DNA is TGTGCCTGGAGTCCCCCGGCGACCTACGAGCAGTACTTC.